Listed below are T cell receptor beta chains from one sample, sequenced in a study of monozygotic twins with inflammatory bowel disease. TCRdb re-called the 5' RACE reads, yielding one record per CDR3 amino acid sequence without DNA. The sample table sets out 170,000 or so distinct CDR3 sequences. Material for sequencing was blood. The receptors shown here come from a human donor with ulcerative colitis or Crohn's disease, or a healthy co-twin of an affected twin (not recorded which). CDR3s include the opening cysteine and the closing phenylalanine or tryptophan. Size tells how often a clone was seen (once, few, many) or the class of an expanded clone, and some rows leave it out.

clone_size j_call v_call cdr3_aa
NA TRBJ2-1 TRBV15 CATSISAGGPLSYNEQFF
NA TRBJ1-4 TRBV5-6 CASSPFGQGALEKLFF
NA TRBJ2-3 TRBV6-2/TRBV6-3 CASSYGIRTDTQYF
NA TRBJ2-1 TRBV6-1 CASSNAQVGVYNEQFF
NA TRBJ2-2 TRBV5-5 CASSLSGWTGELFF
NA TRBJ1-5 TRBV7-2 CASSPLRDQPQHF
NA TRBJ1-2 TRBV7-2 CASSFWVGTTQPSF
NA TRBJ1-2 TRBV11-2 CASSPYSRGYTF
NA TRBJ1-3 TRBV30 CASSGQPGNTIYF
NA TRBJ2-4 TRBV4-1 CASSQDYRGAADIQYF
NA TRBJ1-5 TRBV19 CASSIVPPSDRLNQPQHF
NA TRBJ2-1 TRBV7-2 CASSHPSNEQFF
NA TRBJ2-7 TRBV28 CASSLVSGTGEQYF
NA TRBJ1-1 TRBV19 CASSFPRGSAEAFF
NA TRBJ2-1 TRBV29-1 CSVMPINEQSF
medium-sized TRBJ2-3 TRBV6-4 CASSEEPTADTQYF
NA TRBJ2-7 TRBV29-1 CSVGGTGGFEQYF
NA TRBJ1-4 TRBV5-1 CASSLAGTSANEKLFF
NA TRBJ1-5 TRBV19 CASSIQGRGNQPQHF
NA TRBJ1-2 TRBV10-3 CAISESSQPIYGYTF
NA TRBJ2-5 TRBV20-1 CSAELLAGVAGTQYF
NA TRBJ2-5 TRBV5-1 CASSLFGLADQETQYF
NA TRBJ1-1 TRBV4-3 CASSQELGVVAFF
NA TRBJ2-7 TRBV5-5 CASSAGTGSNYEQYF
NA TRBJ2-3 TRBV7-3 CASSPRTSGTLWSTDTQYF
NA TRBJ2-7 TRBV5-1 CASSLEGQGPYEQYF
NA TRBJ1-2 TRBV24-1 CATSADRGYGYTF
NA TRBJ1-1 TRBV30 CAWSLLDPENTEAFF
NA TRBJ2-5 TRBV7-9 CASMGGETQYF
NA TRBJ2-2 TRBV10-3 CAIRTGTGDTGELFF
NA TRBJ2-1 TRBV29-1 CSVETHRTSGAYNEQFF
NA TRBJ2-7 TRBV19 CASSSLTETYEQYF
NA TRBJ1-2 TRBV6-1 CASSGRTGARRVYGYTF
NA TRBJ1-1 TRBV29-1 CSAGRTPLNTEAFF